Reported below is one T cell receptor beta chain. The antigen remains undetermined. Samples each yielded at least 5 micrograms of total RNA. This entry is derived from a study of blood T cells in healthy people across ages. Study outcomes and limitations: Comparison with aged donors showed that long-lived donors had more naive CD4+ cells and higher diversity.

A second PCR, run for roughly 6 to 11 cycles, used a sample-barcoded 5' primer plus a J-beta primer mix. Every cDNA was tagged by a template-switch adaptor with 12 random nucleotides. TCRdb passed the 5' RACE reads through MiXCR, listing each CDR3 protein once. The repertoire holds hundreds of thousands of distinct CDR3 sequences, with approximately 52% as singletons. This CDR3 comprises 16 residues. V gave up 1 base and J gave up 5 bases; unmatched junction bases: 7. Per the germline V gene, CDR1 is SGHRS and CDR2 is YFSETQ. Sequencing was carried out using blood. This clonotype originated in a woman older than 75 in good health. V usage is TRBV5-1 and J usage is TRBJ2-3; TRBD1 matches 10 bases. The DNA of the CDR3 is TGCGCCAGCAGCTTGTTACGACAGGGGGCTGTAGATACGCAGTATTTT. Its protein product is CASSLLRQGAVDTQYF.